These T cell receptor beta chains were read from a single sample in a study of CD8+ T cells in alopecia areata. Some clones are missing from TCRdb's copy, which holds only in-frame ones; the method was immunoSEQ multiplex PCR. Among approximately 59,000 clones listed, around half were seen once. The sample was CD8+ T cells sorted from blood, taken at week 0. The receptors were gathered from a human donor with alopecia areata. Both conserved end residues are part of each CDR3. The order of the fields is V gene, J gene, CDR3 protein.

TRBV7-9,TRBJ1-2,CASSLAAGSGSGYTF
TRBV7-9,TRBJ2-1,CATTTASGRGSYNEQFF
TRBV7-3,TRBJ2-2,CASSLAGSNTGELFF
TRBV9,TRBJ2-2,CASSVAGSTGELFF
TRBV5-6,TRBJ2-4,CASSWRVAKNIQYF
TRBV29-1,TRBJ2-7,CSVEGLPGQPYEQYF
TRBV6-5,TRBJ2-7,CASSYRAGYEQYF
TRBV29-1,TRBJ2-2,CSVIGVARNTGELFF
TRBV7-2,TRBJ1-1,CASSLWENTEAFF
TRBV7-9,TRBJ2-7,CASSLASGNYEQYF
TRBV29-1,TRBJ2-7,CSVETDGSGARYEQYF
TRBV29-1,TRBJ2-1,CSVGPGGVNEQFF
TRBV9,TRBJ2-3,CASSVEGADTQYF
TRBV25-1,TRBJ1-1,CASSEFGSTEAFF
TRBV6-6,TRBJ2-3,CASSGRGTGGTDTQYF
TRBV18,TRBJ1-1,CASSPQTYEAFF
TRBV19,TRBJ2-4,CASSIPRLDIQYF
TRBV29-1,TRBJ2-7,CSVELAKYEQYF
TRBV6-5,TRBJ2-7,CASTGPSYEQYF
TRBV5-8,TRBJ1-2,CASSWGRAGYTF
TRBV2,TRBJ2-1,CASSEEEEREGFDEQFF
TRBV25-1,TRBJ2-7,CASSEYVAGTYEQYF
TRBV29-1,TRBJ1-2,CSDVGPYGYTF
TRBV29-1,TRBJ2-1,CSVGLAGGYNVEFF
TRBV7-9,TRBJ1-3,CASSLTLMDTIYF
TRBV7-9,TRBJ1-5,CASSPGVGTPQHF
TRBV30,TRBJ2-7,CAWTSASSYEQYF
TRBV30,TRBJ2-7,CAWSLGTGDPYEQYF
TRBV29-1,TRBJ2-7,CSAKAPPRYEQYF
TRBV9,TRBJ1-2,CASSVEPGERGGYTF
TRBV2,TRBJ1-2,CASRQGDGYTF
TRBV29-1,TRBJ2-3,CSVEGLAVGSDTQYF
TRBV4-3,TRBJ1-1,CASSPYTNTEAFF
TRBV7-8,TRBJ2-3,CASSLERSGTDTQYF
TRBV6-6,TRBJ1-2,CASSYTNNYGYTF
TRBV20-1,TRBJ2-1,CSARVGREQFF
TRBV27,TRBJ2-7,CASSPLSGRSHEQYF
TRBV28,TRBJ2-1,CASSLTQGRDNEQFF
TRBV6-6,TRBJ1-5,CASRGSGVQPQHF
TRBV11-2,TRBJ2-6,CASSSTASGANVLTF